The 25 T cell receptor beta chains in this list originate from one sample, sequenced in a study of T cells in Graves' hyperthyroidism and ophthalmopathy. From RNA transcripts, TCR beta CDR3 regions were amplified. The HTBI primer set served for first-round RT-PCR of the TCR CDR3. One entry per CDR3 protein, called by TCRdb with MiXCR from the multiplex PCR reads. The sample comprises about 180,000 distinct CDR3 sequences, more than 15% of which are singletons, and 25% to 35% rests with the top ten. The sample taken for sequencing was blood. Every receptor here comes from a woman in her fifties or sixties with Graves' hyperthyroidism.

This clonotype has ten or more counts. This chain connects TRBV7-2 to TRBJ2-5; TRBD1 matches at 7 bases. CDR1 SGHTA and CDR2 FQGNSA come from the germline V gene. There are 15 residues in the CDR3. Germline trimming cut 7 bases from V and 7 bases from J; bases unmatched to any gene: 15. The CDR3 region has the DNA TGTGCCAGCAAAACTCGGACAGCGCCAGGGGGGACCCAGTACTTC. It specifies CASKTRTAPGGTQYF.

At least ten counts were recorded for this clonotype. The CDR3 DNA is TGCAGCGTTGACCCCGGGACACTCACAGATACGCAGTATTTT. Residues: CSVDPGTLTDTQYF. J is TRBJ2-3 and V is TRBV29-1; a weak D match, TRBD1 (6 bases). CDR3 length equals 14 residues. Trimming removed 3 bases from V and 2 bases from J, with 12 bases in between. Germline V gene lookup returns CDR1 SQVTM and CDR2 ANQGSEA.

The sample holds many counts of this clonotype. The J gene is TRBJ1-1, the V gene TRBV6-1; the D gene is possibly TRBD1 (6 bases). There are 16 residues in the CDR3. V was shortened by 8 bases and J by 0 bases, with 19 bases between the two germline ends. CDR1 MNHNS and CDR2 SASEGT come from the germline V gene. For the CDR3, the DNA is TGTGCCAGCCTCAAAGTATGGGGGCGTATGAACACTGAAGCTTTCTTT. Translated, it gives CASLKVWGRMNTEAFF.

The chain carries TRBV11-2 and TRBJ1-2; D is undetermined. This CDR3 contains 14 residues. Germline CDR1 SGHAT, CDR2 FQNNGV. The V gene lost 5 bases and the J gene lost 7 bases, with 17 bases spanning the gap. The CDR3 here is CASSLGGYEIGYTF. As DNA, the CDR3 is TGTGCCAGCAGCCTGGGAGGGTACGAGATTGGCTACACCTTC. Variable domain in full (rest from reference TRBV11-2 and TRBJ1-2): EAGVAQSPRYKIIEKRQSVAFWCNPISGHATLYWYQQILGQGPKLLIQFQNNGVVDDSQLPKDRFSAERLKGVDSTLKIQPAKLEDSAVYLCASSLGGYEIGYTFGSGTRLTVV.

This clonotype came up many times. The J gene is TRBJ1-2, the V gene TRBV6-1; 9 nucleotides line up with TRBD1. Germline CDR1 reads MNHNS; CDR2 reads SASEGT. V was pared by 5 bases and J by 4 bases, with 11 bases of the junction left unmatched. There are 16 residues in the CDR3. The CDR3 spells CASSPLGTGSRYGYTF. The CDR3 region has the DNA TGTGCCAGCAGTCCTCTCGGGACAGGGTCTCGCTATGGCTACACCTTC.

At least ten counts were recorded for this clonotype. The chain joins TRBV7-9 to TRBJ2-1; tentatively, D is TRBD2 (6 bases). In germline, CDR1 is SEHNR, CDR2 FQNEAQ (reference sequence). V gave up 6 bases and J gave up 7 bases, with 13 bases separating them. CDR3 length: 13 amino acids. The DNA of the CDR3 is TGTGCCAGCAGTGCGGGGCTCCGAAATGAGCAGTTCTTC. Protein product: CASSAGLRNEQFF.

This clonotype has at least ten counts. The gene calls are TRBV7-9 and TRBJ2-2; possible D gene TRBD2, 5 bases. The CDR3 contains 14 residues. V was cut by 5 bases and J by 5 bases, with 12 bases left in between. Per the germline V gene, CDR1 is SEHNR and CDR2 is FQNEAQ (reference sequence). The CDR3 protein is CASSRRTSTGELFF. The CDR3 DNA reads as TGTGCCAGCAGCCGACGGACTTCAACCGGGGAGCTGTTTTTT.

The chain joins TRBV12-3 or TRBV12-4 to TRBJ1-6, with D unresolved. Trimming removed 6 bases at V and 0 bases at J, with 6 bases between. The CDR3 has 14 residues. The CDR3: CASSHHSYNSPLHF. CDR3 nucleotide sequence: TGTGCCAGCAGCCACCACTCCTATAATTCACCCCTCCACTTT.

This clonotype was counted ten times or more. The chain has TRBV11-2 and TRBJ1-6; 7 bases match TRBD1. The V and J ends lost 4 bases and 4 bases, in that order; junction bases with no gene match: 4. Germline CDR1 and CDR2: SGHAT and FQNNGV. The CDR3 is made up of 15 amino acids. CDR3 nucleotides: TGTGCCAGCAGCTCTGGGGACAGATATAATTCACCCCTCCACTTT. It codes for CASSSGDRYNSPLHF.

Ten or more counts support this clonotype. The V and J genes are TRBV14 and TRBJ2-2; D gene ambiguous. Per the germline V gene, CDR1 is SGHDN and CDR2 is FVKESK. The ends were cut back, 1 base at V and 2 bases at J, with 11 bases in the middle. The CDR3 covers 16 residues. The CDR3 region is CASSQVGGINTGELFF. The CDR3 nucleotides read TGTGCCAGCAGCCAAGTAGGCGGAATAAACACCGGGGAGCTGTTTTTT.

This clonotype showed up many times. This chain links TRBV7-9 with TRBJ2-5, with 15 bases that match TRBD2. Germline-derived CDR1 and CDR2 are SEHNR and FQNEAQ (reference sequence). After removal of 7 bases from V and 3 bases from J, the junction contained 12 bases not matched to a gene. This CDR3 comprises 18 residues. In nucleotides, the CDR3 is TGTGCCAGCAACCGCCCGGGACTAGCGGGGGGATCTGAAGAGACCCAGTACTTC. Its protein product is CASNRPGLAGGSEETQYF.

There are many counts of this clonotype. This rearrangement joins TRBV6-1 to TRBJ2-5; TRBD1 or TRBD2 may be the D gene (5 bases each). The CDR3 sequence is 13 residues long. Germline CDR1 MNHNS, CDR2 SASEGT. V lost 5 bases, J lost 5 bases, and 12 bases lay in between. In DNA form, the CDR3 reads TGTGCCAGCAGTTACCAGGGCGGGGAGACCCAGTACTTC. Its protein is CASSYQGGETQYF.

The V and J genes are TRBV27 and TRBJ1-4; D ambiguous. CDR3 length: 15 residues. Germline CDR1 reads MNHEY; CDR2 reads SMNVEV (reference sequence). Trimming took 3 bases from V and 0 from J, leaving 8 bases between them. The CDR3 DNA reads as TGTGCCAGCAGTTTTAAGGGTTCAACTAATGAAAAACTGTTTTTT. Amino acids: CASSFKGSTNEKLFF.

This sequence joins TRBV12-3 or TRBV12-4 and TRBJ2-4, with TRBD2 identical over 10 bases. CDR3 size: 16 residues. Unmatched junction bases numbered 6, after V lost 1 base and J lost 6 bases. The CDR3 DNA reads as TGTGCCAGCAGTTTAGGGCTAGCGGGAGTTGGAAACATTCAGTACTTC. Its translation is CASSLGLAGVGNIQYF.

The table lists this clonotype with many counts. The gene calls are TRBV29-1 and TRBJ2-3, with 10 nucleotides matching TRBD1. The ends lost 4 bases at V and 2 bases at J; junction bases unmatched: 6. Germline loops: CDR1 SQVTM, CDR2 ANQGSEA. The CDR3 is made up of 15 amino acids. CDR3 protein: CSVVGGTGATDTQYF. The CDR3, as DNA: TGCAGCGTTGTGGGTGGGACAGGGGCCACAGATACGCAGTATTTT.

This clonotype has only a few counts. The CDR3 protein is CASRFGLTQYF. The CDR3 nucleotides read TGTGCCAGCCGCTTTGGGCTTACGCAGTATTTT. The V and J genes are TRBV6-2 or TRBV6-3 and TRBJ2-3, with D uncertain. This CDR3 has 11 residues. Between the trimmed V and J ends, which lost 8 bases and 8 bases, there was a span of 11 bases. The V gene's germline CDR1 is MNHEY and CDR2 SVGEGT.

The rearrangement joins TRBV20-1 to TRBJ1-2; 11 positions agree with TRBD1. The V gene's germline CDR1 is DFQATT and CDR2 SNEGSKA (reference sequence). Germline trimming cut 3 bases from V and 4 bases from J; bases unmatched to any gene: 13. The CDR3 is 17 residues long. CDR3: CSARVPGQGGQGYGYTF. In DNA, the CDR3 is TGCAGTGCTAGGGTCCCGGGACAGGGGGGTCAGGGCTATGGCTACACCTTC.

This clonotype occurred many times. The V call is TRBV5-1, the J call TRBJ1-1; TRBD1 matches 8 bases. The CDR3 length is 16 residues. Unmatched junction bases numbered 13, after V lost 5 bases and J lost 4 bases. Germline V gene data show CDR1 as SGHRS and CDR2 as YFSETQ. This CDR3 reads CASRRTGTFESTEAFF. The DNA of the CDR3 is TGCGCCAGCAGACGGACAGGGACGTTTGAGAGCACTGAAGCTTTCTTT.

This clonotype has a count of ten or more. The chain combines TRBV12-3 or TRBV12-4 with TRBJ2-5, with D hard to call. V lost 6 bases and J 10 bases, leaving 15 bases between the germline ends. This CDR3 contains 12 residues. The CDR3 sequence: CASSPTRQDQYF. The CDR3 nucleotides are TGTGCCAGCAGCCCTACAAGGCAGGACCAGTACTTC.

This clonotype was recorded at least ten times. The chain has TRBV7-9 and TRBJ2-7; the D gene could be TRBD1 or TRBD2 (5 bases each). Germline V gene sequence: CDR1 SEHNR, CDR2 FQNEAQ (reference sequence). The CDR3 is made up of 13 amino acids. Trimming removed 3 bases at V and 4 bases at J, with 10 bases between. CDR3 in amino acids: CASSLGPIYEQYF. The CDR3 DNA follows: TGTGCCAGCAGCTTGGGACCTATTTACGAGCAGTACTTC.

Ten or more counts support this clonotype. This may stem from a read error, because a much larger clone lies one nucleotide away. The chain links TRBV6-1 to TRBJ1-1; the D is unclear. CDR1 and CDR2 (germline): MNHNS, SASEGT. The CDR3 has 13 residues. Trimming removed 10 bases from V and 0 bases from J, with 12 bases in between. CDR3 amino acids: CANSLGLNTEAFF. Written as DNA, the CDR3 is TGTGCCAACAGCCTGGGATTGAACACTGAAGCTTTCTTT.

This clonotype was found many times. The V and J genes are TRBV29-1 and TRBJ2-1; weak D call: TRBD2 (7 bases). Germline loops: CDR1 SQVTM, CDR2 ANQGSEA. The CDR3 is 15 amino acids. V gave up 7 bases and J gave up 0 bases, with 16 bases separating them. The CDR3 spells CSGGGGQSSYNEQFF. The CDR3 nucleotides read TGCAGCGGGGGGGGGGGCCAAAGCTCCTACAATGAGCAGTTCTTC.

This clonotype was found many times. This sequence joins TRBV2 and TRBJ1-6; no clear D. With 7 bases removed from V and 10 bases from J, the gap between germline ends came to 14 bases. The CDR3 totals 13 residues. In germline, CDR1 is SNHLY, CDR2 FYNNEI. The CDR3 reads CASTAARSSPLHF. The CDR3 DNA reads TGTGCCAGCACCGCGGCCCGCAGCTCACCCCTCCACTTT.

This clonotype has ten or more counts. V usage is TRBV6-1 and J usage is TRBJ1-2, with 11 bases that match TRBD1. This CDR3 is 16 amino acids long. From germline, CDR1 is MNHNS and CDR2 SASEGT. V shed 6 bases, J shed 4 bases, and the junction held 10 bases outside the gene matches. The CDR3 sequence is CASSARTGGAGYGYTF. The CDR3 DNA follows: TGTGCCAGCAGCGCCCGGACAGGGGGCGCGGGCTATGGCTACACCTTC.

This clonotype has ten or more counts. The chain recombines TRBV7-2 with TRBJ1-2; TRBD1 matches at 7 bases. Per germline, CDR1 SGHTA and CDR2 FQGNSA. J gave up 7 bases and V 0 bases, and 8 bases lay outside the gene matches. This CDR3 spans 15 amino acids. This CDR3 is CASSLAQGQPGGYTF. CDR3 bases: TGTGCCAGCAGCTTAGCACAGGGACAGCCGGGTGGCTACACCTTC.